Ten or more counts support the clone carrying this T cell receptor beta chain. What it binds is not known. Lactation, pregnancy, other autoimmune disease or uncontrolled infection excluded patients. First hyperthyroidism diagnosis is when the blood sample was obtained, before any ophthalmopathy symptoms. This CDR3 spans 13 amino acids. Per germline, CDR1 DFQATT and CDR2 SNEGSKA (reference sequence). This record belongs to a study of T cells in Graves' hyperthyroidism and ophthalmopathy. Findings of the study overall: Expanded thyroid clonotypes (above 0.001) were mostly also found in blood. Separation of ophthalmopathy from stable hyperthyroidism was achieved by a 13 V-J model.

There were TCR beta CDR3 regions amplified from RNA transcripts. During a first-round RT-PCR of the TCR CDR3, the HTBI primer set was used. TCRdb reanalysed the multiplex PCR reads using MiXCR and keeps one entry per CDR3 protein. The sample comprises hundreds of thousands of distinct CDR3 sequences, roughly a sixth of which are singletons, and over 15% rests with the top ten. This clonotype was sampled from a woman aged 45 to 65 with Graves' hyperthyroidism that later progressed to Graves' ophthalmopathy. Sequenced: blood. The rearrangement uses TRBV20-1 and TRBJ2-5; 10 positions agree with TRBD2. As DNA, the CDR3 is TGCAGCGCCAAGCGGGGGGGCGGGGAGACCCAGTACTTC. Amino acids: CSAKRGGGETQYF.